Reported below is one T cell receptor beta chain. The antigen remains unidentified. Trimming left V 6 bases short and J 1 base short, with 13 bases between. This CDR3 is built from 15 residues. Germline CDR1 and CDR2: SEHNR and FQNEAQ (reference sequence). This entry is derived from a study of cytomegalovirus exposure and HLA in healthy donors. About the study: The study's early data release held roughly 90 million unique TCRs from HLA-typed donors.

Study findings and constraints: Per a later analysis, HLA-associated TCR beta chains showed more clonal expansion than other, equally common TCR beta chains. Common viral pathogens (according to a later analysis) appeared linked to several of the most significant clusters.

Vbeta (60) and Jbeta (13) primers were used in the PCR. The repertoire was sequenced with immunoSEQ multiplex PCR; TCRdb's copy has only in-frame clones and lacks some. The data show under 120,000 clones, about 80% seen once. The chain carries TRBV7-9 and TRBJ2-1, with D possibly being TRBD1 (6 bases). This receptor was identified in a middle-aged woman in good health and CMV-seronegative. The sequenced material came from PBMCs. For the CDR3, the DNA is TGTGCCAGCAGTCGAGGGACACTTTCCTACAATGAGCAGTTCTTC. Residues: CASSRGTLSYNEQFF. Together with reference TRBV7-9 and TRBJ2-1, the CDR3 gives the full variable domain: DTGVSQNPRHKITKRGQNVTFRCDPISEHNRLYWYRQTLGQGPEFLTYFQNEAQLEKSRLLSDRFSAERPKGSFSTLEIQRTEQGDSAMYLCASSRGTLSYNEQFFGPGTRLTVL.